What follows are 4 T cell receptor beta chains derived from one specimen sequenced in a study of cytomegalovirus exposure and HLA in healthy donors. A multiplex PCR was run with 60 Vbeta primers and 13 Jbeta primers. Using immunoSEQ multiplex PCR, the repertoire was profiled, and TCRdb retains in-frame clones only, with some absent. The sample lists around 170,000 clones; more than 60% were seen once. Specimen: PBMCs. These receptors were obtained from a woman in her forties in good health and CMV-seropositive.

The rearrangement uses TRBV6-1 and TRBJ1-1; D gene uncertain. The V gene's germline CDR1 is MNHNS and CDR2 SASEGT. The V end lost 7 bases, the J end lost 0 bases, and 12 bases lay between the germline ends. The CDR3 contains 14 residues. Written as DNA, the CDR3 is TGTGCCAGCAATGGACTGCCTATGAACACTGAAGCTTTCTTT. Protein sequence: CASNGLPMNTEAFF.

This clone was counted once. This chain connects TRBV30 to TRBJ2-1; no definite D call. The germline V gene has CDR1 GTSNPN and CDR2 SVGIG (reference sequence). The CDR3 totals 15 residues. V was shortened by 0 bases and J by 2 bases, with 11 bases between the two germline ends. DNA for the CDR3: TGTGCCTGGAGTGTACGTGGGCTTCCCTACAATGAGCAGTTCTTC. The encoded protein is CAWSVRGLPYNEQFF.

The chain links TRBV6-5 to TRBJ1-1; D possibly corresponds to TRBD1 (5 bases). Germline values: CDR1 MNHEY, CDR2 SVGAGI. The CDR3 totals 15 residues. Between the trimmed V and J ends, which lost 6 bases and 1 base, there was a span of 15 bases. The CDR3 protein is CASRETGGTNTEAFF. Here the CDR3 DNA reads TGTGCCAGCAGGGAGACCGGGGGAACGAACACTGAAGCTTTCTTT.

This clone was observed once. The chain couples TRBV10-3 to TRBJ2-4, with a tentative D call TRBD2 (5 bases). Trimming pared 0 bases from V and 0 bases from J, leaving 9 bases between. CDR1 is ENHRY, CDR2 SYGVKD, per germline. CDR3 length: 16 amino acids. CDR3 sequence: CAISESGGLAKNIQYF. In DNA, the CDR3 is TGTGCCATCAGTGAGTCGGGCGGACTAGCCAAAAACATTCAGTACTTC.